This T cell receptor beta chain was captured by sequencing in a study of early T cells in non-severe SARS-CoV-2 infection. Study-wide background: Bulk RNA isolated from unsorted whole blood underwent sequencing; chains were not paired. Study outcomes and limitations: CD4 and private specificities were missed by VDJdb matching, which favored anti-spike CD8 responses.

This clonotype turned up a few times. Antigen unknown. Individual cDNA molecules each received unique molecular identifiers attached to them. MiXCR was run by TCRdb on the 5' RACE reads, yielding one entry per CDR3 protein. Counted here are 45,000 to 60,000 distinct CDR3 sequences, around 9.3% occurring once; the ten biggest clones make up about 3.8%. This receptor was obtained from an adult who was a healthcare worker with PCR-confirmed SARS-CoV-2 infection or an uninfected control (not recorded which). Material: whole blood, obtained at baseline.

In nucleotides, the CDR3 is TGTGCCACCGGGGGACTAGCGGGTGAGCAGTTCTTC. Encoded protein: CATGGLAGEQFF. V and J are TRBV24-1 and TRBJ2-1; 12 positions agree with TRBD2. CDR3 length: 12 residues. V was clipped by 9 bases and J by 9 bases; unmatched bases: 2. Germline V CDR1 and CDR2: KGHDR, SFDVKD.